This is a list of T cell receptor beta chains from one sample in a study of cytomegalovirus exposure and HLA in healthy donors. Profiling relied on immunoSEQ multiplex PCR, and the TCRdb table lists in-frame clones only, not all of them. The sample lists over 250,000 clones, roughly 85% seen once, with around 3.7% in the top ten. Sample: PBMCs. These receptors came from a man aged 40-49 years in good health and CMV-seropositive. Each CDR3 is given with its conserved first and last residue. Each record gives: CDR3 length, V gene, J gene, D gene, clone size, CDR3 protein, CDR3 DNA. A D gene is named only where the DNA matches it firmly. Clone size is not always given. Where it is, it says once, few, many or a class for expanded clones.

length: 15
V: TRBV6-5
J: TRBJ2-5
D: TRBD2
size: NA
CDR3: CASSYLGGLAETQYF
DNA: TGTGCCAGCAGTTACCTCGGGGGGTTAGCGGAGACCCAGTACTTC

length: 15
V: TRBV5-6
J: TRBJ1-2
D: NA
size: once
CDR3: CASSTVGDRLYGYTF
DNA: TGTGCCAGCAGCACGGTCGGAGACAGACTCTATGGCTACACCTTC

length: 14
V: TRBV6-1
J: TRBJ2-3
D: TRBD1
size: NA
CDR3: CASSWDSSTDTQYF
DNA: TGTGCCAGCAGTTGGGACAGCAGCACAGATACGCAGTATTTT

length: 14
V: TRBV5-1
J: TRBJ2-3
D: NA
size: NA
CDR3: CASSLTGSTDTQYF
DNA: TGCGCCAGCAGCTTAACAGGAAGCACAGATACGCAGTATTTT

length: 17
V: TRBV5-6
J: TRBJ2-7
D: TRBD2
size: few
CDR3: CASSPLGLAGGSYEQYF
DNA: TGTGCCAGCAGCCCACTAGGACTAGCGGGAGGTTCCTACGAGCAGTACTTC

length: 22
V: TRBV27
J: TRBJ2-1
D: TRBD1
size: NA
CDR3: CASSSLFPRQGWAASSYNEQFF
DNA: TGTGCCAGCAGTTCACTTTTCCCAAGACAGGGTTGGGCGGCTAGCTCCTACAATGAGCAGTTCTTC

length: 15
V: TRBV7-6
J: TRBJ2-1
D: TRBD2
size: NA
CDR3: CASSATSGSLYEQFF
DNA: TGTGCCAGCAGCGCTACTAGCGGGAGTTTGTATGAGCAGTTCTTC

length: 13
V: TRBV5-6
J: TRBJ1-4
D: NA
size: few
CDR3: CASQRGDNEKLFF
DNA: TGTGCCAGTCAGCGGGGTGATAATGAAAAACTGTTTTTT

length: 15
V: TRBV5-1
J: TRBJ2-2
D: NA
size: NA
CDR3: CASKSGGQNTGELFF
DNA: TGCGCCAGCAAATCGGGGGGACAGAACACCGGGGAGCTGTTTTTT

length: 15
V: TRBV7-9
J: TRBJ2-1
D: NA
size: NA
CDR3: CASSLLGPALSEQFF
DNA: TGTGCCAGCAGCTTATTGGGGCCCGCTTTGAGTGAGCAGTTCTTC

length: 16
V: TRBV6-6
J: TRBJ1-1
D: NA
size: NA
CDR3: CASSFTGLPMNTEAFF
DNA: TGTGCCAGCAGCTTTACAGGGCTTCCAATGAACACTGAAGCTTTCTTT

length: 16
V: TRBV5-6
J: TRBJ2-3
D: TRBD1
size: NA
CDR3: CASSPVGGTGADTQYF
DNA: TGTGCCAGCAGCCCCGTAGGGGGGACAGGGGCAGATACGCAGTATTTT

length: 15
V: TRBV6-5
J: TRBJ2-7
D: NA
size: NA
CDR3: CASSYTRDTIYEQYF
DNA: TGTGCCAGCAGTTACACGCGCGACACGATTTACGAGCAGTACTTC

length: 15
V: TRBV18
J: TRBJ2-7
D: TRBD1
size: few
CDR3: CASSPPQGAGYEQYF
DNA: TGTGCCAGCTCACCACCACAGGGGGCGGGATACGAGCAGTACTTC

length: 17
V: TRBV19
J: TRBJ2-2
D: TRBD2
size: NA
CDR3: CASSGERERANTGELFF
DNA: TGTGCCAGTAGTGGCGAGCGGGAGCGGGCGAACACCGGGGAGCTGTTTTTT

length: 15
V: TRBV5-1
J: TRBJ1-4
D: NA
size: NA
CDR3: CASSFKGATNEKLFF
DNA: TGCGCCAGCAGCTTTAAGGGGGCAACTAATGAAAAACTGTTTTTT

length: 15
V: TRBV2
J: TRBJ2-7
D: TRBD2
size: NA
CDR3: CASRGASGVFYEQYF
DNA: TGTGCCAGCAGGGGGGCTAGCGGGGTGTTCTACGAGCAGTACTTC

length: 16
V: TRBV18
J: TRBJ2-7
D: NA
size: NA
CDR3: CASSPGGGQKTYEQYF
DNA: TGTGCCAGCTCACCAGGCGGTGGACAGAAAACCTACGAGCAGTACTTC

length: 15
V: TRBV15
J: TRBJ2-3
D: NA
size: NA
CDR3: CATSSGIGGIDTQYF
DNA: TGTGCCACCAGCAGCGGGATAGGTGGTATAGATACGCAGTATTTT

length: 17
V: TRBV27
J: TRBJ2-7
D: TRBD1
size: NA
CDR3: CASSFRGGRVSAYEQYF
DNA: TGTGCCAGCAGTTTTCGAGGGGGCAGGGTAAGTGCCTACGAGCAGTACTTC

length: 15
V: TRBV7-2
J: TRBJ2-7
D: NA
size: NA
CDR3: CASSPRERLTYEQYF
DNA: TGTGCCAGCAGCCCCCGAGAGCGGCTAACCTACGAGCAGTACTTC

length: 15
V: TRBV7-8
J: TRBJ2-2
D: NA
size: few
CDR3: CASSSTRGATGELFF
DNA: TGTGCCAGCAGCTCGACTAGGGGAGCCACCGGGGAGCTGTTTTTT

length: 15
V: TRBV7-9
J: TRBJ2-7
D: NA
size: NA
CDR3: CASSPLAGYHYEQYF
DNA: TGTGCCAGCAGCCCTCTCGCGGGATACCACTACGAGCAGTACTTC

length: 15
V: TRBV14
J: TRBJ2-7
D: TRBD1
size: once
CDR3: CASSQPMGQNYEQYF
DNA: TGTGCCAGCAGCCAGCCCATGGGACAGAACTACGAGCAGTACTTC

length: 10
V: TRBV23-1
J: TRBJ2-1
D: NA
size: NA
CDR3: CARHYNEQFF
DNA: TGCGCCAGACACTACAATGAGCAGTTCTTC

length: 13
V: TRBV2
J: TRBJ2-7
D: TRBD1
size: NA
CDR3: CASSGDSLYEQYF
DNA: TGTGCCAGCAGTGGGGACAGTCTTTACGAGCAGTACTTC

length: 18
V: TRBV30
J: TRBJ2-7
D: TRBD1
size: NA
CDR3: CAWSVKKAGQVGSYEQYF
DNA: TGTGCCTGGAGTGTAAAGAAGGCGGGACAGGTGGGATCCTACGAGCAGTACTTC

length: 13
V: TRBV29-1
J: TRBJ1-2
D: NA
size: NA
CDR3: CSVTDGGDYGYTF
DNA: TGCAGCGTGACCGACGGGGGGGACTATGGCTACACCTTC

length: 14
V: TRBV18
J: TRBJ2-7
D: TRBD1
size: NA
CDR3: CASSPRQGQNEQYF
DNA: TGTGCCAGCTCACCAAGACAGGGGCAAAACGAGCAGTACTTC

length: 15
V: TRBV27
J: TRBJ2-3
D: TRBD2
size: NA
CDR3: CASSLIAGRTDTQYF
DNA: TGTGCCAGCAGTTTAATAGCGGGACGCACAGATACGCAGTATTTT

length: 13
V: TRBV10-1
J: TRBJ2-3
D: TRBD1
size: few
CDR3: CASGDRTTDTQYF
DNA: TGCGCCAGCGGGGACAGGACCACAGATACGCAGTATTTT

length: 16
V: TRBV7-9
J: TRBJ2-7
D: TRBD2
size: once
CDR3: CASSLAGTSQTYEQYF
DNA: TGTGCCAGCAGCTTAGCTGGGACTAGTCAGACCTACGAGCAGTACTTC

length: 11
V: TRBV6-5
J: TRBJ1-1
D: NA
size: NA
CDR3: CASSGTGEAFF
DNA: TGTGCCAGCAGTGGAACAGGTGAAGCTTTCTTT

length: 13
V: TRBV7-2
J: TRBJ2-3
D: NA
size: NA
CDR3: CASSPYSTDTQYF
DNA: TGTGCCAGCAGCCCTTATAGCACAGATACGCAGTATTTT

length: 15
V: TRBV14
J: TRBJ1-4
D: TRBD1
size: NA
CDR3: CASSRTGGRFEKLFF
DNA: TGTGCCAGCAGCCGAACAGGGGGCCGATTCGAAAAACTGTTTTTT

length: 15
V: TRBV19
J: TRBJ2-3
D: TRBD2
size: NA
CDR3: CASSIGLAGADTQYF
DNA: TGTGCCAGTAGTATAGGACTAGCGGGAGCAGATACGCAGTATTTT

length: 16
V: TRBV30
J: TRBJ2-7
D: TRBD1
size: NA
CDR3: CAWSAPPTGAWGEQYF
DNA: TGTGCCTGGAGTGCCCCGCCGACAGGGGCGTGGGGGGAGCAGTACTTC

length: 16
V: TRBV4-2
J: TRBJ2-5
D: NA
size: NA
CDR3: CASSPPEGGERETQYF
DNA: TGTGCCAGCAGCCCCCCGGAGGGTGGGGAGAGAGAGACCCAGTACTTC

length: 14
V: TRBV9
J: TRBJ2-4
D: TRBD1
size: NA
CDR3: CASSAGTGANIQYF
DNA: TGTGCCAGCAGCGCCGGGACAGGGGCGAACATTCAGTACTTC

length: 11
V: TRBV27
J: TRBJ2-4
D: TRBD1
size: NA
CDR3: CPRDRENIQYF
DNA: TGCCCCCGGGACAGGGAAAACATTCAGTACTTC

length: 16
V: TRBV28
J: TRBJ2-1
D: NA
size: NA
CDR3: CASSSSARSSYNEQFF
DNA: TGTGCCAGCAGTTCCTCCGCTAGAAGCTCCTACAATGAGCAGTTCTTC

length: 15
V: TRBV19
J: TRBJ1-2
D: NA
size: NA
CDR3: CASSNAAGPNYGYTF
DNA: TGTGCCAGTAGTAATGCGGCAGGGCCTAACTATGGCTACACCTTC

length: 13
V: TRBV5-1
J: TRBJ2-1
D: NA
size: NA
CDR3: CASSLELHNEQFF
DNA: TGCGCCAGCAGCTTGGAACTACACAATGAGCAGTTCTTC

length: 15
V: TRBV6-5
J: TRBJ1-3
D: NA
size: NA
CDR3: CASSPTVYSGNTIYF
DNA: TGTGCCAGCAGTCCGACAGTATACTCTGGAAACACCATATATTTT

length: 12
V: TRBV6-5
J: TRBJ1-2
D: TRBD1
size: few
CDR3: CASSPNRGGYTF
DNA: TGTGCCAGCAGTCCCAACAGGGGTGGCTACACCTTC

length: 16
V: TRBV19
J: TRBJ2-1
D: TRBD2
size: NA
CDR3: CASRNTGLAGGNEQFF
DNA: TGTGCCAGTAGAAATACAGGACTAGCGGGAGGCAATGAGCAGTTCTTC

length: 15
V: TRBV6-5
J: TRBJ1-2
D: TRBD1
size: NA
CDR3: CASSYGGGTGIGYTF
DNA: TGTGCCAGCAGTTACGGGGGGGGGACAGGGATCGGCTACACCTTC

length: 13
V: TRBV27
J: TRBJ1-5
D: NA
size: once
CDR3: CASSLSVNQPQHF
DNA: TGTGCCAGCAGTTTGTCGGTAAATCAGCCCCAGCATTTT

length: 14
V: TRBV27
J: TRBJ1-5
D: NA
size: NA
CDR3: CASRSGQLNQPQHF
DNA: TGTGCCAGCAGGTCTGGACAGCTCAATCAGCCCCAGCATTTT

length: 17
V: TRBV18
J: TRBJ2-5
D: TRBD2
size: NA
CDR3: CASSPPGLAGVKETQYF
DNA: TGTGCCAGCTCACCTCCCGGACTAGCGGGAGTAAAAGAGACCCAGTACTTC

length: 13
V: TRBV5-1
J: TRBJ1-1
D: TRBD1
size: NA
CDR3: CASSSGGRTEAFF
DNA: TGCGCCAGCAGCTCAGGGGGCAGGACTGAAGCTTTCTTT

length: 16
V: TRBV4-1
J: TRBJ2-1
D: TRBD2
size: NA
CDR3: CASSHGTSGRVNEQFF
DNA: TGCGCCAGCAGCCACGGGACTAGCGGGAGAGTGAATGAGCAGTTCTTC

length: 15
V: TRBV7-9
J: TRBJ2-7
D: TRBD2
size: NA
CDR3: CASSPSGTSSYEQYF
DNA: TGTGCCAGCAGCCCCTCCGGGACTAGCTCCTACGAGCAGTACTTC

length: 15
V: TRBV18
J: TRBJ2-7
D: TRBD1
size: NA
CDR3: CASSPVGTGNYEQYF
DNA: TGTGCCAGCTCACCAGTCGGGACAGGGAACTACGAGCAGTACTTC

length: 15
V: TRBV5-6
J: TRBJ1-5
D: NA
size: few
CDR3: CASSLSGQINQPQHF
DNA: TGTGCCAGCAGCTTGTCCGGACAGATCAATCAGCCCCAGCATTTT